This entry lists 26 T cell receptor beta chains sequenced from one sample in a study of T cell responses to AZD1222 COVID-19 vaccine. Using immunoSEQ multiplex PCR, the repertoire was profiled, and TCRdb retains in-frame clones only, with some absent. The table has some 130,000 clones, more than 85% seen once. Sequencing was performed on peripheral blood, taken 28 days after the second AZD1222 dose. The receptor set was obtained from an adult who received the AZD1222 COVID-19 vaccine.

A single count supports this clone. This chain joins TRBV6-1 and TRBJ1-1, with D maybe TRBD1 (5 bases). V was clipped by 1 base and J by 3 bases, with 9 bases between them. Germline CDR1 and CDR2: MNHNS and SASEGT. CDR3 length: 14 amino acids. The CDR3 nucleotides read TGTGCCAGCAGTGAAGTTCGCAGGGACACTGAAGCTTTCTTT. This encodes CASSEVRRDTEAFF.

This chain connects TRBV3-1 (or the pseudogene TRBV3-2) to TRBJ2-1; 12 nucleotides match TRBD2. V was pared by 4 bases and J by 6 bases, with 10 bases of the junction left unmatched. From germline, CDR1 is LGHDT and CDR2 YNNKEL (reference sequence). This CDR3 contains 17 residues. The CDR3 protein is CASSPYVTSGRINEQFF. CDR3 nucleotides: TGTGCCAGCAGCCCCTACGTGACTAGCGGGAGAATCAATGAGCAGTTCTTC.

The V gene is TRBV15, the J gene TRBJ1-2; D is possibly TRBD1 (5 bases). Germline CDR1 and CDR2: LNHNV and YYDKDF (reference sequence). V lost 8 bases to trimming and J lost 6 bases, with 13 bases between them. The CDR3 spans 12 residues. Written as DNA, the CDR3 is TGTGCCACCTCGAGGGGTATAGATGGCTACACCTTC. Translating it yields CATSRGIDGYTF.

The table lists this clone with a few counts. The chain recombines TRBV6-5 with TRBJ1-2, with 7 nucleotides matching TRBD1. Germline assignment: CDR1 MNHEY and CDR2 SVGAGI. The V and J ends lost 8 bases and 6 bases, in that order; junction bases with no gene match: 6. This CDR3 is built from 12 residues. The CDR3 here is CASQRDSHGYTF. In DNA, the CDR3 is TGTGCCAGCCAAAGGGACAGCCATGGCTACACCTTC.

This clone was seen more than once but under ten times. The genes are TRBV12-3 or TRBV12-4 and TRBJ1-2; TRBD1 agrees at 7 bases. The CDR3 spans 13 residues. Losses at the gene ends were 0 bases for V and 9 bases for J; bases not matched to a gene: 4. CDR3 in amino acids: CASSLADRRSYTF. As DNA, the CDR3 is TGTGCCAGCAGTTTAGCGGACAGGCGGAGCTACACCTTC.

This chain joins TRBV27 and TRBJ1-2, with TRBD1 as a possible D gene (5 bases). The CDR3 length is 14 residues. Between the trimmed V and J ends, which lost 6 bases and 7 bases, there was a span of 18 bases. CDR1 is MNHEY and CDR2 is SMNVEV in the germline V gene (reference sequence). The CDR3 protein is CASRDTGSGVGYTF. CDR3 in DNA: TGTGCCAGCAGAGATACAGGCTCGGGGGTTGGCTACACCTTC.

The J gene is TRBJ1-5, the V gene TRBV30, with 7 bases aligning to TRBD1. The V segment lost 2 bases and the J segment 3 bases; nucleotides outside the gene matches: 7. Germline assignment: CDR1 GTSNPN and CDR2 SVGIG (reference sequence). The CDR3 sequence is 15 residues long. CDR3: CAWSTTGAFNQPQHF. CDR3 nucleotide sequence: TGTGCCTGGAGTACCACAGGGGCCTTCAATCAGCCCCAGCATTTT.

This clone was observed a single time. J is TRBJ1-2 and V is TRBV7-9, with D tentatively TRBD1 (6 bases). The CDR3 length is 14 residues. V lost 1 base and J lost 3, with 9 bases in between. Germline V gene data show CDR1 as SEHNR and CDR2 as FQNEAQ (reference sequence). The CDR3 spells CASSLVGGHYGYTF. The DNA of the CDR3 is TGTGCCAGCAGCTTAGTGGGGGGGCACTATGGCTACACCTTC.

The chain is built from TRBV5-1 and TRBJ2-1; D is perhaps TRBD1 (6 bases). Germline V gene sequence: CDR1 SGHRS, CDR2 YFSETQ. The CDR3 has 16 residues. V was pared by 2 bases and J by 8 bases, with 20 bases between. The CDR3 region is CASSFTGNWRADEQFF. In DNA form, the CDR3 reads TGCGCCAGCAGCTTTACAGGGAACTGGCGGGCGGATGAGCAGTTCTTC.

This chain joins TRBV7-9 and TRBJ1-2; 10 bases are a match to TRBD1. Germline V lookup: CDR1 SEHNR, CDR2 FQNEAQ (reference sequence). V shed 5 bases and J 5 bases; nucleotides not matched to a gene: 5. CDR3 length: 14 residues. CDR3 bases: TGTGCCAGCAGCCCCGGACAGGGGGGTTATGGCTACACCTTC. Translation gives CASSPGQGGYGYTF.

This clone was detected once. The CDR3 protein is CASSYTGLLNSPLHF. The CDR3 coding sequence is TGTGCCAGCAGTTACACAGGACTTCTAAATTCACCCCTCCACTTT. The gene calls are TRBV6-5 and TRBJ1-6, with D possibly being TRBD1 (5 bases). V shed 2 bases and J shed 7 bases, with 12 bases lying between them. CDR3 length: 15 amino acids. Germline assignment: CDR1 MNHEY and CDR2 SVGAGI.

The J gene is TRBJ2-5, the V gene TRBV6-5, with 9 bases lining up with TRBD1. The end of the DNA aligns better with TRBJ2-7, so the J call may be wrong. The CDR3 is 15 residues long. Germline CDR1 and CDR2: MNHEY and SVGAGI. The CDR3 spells CASRTTGGRTYEQYF. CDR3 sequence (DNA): TGTGCCAGCAGGACAACAGGGGGCCGAACCTACGAGCAGTACTTC.

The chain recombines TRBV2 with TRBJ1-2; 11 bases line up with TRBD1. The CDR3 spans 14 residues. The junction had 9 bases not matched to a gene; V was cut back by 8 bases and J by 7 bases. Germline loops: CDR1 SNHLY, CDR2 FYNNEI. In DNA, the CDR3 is TGTGCCAGCTCCTGGTCCGGGACAGGGGGTGGCTACACCTTC. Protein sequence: CASSWSGTGGGYTF.

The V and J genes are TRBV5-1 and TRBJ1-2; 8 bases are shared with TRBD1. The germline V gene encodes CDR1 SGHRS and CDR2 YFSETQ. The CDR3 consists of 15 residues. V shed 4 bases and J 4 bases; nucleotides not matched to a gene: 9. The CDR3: CASSDLRGPFYGYTF. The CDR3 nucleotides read TGCGCCAGCAGCGACCTCAGGGGGCCCTTCTATGGCTACACCTTC.

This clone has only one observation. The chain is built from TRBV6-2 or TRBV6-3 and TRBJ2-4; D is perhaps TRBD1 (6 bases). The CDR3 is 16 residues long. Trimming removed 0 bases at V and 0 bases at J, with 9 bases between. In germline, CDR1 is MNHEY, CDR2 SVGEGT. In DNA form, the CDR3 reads TGTGCCAGCAGTTACTCAACAGGGCGAGCCAAAAACATTCAGTACTTC. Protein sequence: CASSYSTGRAKNIQYF.

CDR3 sequence: CASSPAGFREHNQPQHF. DNA for the CDR3: TGTGCCAGCAGCCCAGCTGGTTTCCGGGAACACAATCAGCCCCAGCATTTT. The V gene is TRBV5-8, the J gene TRBJ1-5; D is unresolved. V shed 4 bases and J shed 3 bases, with 20 bases lying between them. The CDR3 spans 17 residues. Germline loops: CDR1 SGHTS, CDR2 YDEGEE.

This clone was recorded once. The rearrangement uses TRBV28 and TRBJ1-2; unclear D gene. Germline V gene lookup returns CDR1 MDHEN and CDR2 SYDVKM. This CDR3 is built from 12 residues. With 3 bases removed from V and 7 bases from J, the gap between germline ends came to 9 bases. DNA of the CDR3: TGTGCCAGCAGTTTTCTACGGGTTGGCTACACCTTC. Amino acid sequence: CASSFLRVGYTF.

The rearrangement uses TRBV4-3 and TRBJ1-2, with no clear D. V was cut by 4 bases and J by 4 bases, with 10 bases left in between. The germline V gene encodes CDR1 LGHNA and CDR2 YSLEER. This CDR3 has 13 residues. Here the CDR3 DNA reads TGCGCCAGCAGCCCATCGTACACCTATGGCTACACCTTC. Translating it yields CASSPSYTYGYTF.

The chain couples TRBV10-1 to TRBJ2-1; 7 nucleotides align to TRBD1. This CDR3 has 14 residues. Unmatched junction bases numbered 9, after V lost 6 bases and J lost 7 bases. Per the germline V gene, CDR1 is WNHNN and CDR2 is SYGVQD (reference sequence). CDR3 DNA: TGCGCCAGCAGCGCGATGATCAGGGGGAATGAGCAGTTCTTC. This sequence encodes CASSAMIRGNEQFF.

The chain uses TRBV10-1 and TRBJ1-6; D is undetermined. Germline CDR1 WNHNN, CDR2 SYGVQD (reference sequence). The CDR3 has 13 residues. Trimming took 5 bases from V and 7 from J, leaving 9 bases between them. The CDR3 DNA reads TGCGCCAGCAGTACGGCCAAAAATTCACCCCTCCACTTT. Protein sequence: CASSTAKNSPLHF.

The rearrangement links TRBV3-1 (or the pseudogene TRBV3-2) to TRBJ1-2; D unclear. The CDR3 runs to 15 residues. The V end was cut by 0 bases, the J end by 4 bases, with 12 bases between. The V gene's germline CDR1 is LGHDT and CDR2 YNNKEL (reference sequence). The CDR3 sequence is CASSQDSGVSYGYTF. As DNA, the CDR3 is TGTGCCAGCAGCCAAGATTCCGGGGTTAGCTATGGCTACACCTTC.

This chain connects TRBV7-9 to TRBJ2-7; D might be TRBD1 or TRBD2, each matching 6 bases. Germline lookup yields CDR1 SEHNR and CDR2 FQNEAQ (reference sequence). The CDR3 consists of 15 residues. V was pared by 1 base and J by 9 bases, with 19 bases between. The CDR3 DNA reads TGTGCCAGCAGCTTAGGGGGGGCTTGGCAGGGGTTGCAGTACGTC. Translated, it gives CASSLGGAWQGLQYV.

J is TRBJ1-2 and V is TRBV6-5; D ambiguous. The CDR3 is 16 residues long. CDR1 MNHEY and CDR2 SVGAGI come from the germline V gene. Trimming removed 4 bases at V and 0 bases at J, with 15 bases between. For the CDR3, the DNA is TGTGCCAGCAGTTCTTACGGGGAGGGAGCTAACTATGGCTACACCTTC. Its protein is CASSSYGEGANYGYTF.

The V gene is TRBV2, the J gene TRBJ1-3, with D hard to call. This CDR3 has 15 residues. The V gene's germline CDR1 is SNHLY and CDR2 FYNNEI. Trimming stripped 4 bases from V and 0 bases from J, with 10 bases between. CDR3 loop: CASSVEGSSGNTIYF. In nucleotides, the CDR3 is TGTGCCAGCAGTGTCGAGGGAAGCTCTGGAAACACCATATATTTT.

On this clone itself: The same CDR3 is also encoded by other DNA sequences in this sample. The CDR3, as DNA: TGTGCCAGCAGTGAGCACAGGGACTATGGCTACACCTTC. Translated: CASSEHRDYGYTF. The chain has TRBV6-1 and TRBJ1-2; possible D gene TRBD1, 6 bases. V was shortened by 3 bases and J by 3 bases, with 8 bases between the two germline ends. The germline V gene has CDR1 MNHNS and CDR2 SASEGT. This CDR3 region has 13 residues.

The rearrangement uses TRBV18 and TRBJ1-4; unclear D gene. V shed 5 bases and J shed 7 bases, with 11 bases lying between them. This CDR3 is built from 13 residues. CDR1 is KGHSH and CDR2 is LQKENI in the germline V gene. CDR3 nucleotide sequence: TGTGCCAGCTCAAGGTCGGATCTTGAAAAACTGTTTTTT. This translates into CASSRSDLEKLFF.